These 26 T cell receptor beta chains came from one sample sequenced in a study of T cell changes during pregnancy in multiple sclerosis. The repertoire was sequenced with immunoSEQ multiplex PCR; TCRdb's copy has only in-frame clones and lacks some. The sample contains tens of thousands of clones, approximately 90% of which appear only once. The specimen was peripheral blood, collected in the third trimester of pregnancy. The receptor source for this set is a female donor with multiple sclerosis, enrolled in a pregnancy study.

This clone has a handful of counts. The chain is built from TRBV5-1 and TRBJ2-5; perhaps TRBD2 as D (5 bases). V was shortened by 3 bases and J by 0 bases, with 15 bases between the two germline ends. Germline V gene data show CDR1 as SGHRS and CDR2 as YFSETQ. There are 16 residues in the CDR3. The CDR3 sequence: CASSSAPRGNQETQYF. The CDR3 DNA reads TGCGCCAGCAGCTCCGCCCCCCGGGGAAACCAAGAGACCCAGTACTTC.

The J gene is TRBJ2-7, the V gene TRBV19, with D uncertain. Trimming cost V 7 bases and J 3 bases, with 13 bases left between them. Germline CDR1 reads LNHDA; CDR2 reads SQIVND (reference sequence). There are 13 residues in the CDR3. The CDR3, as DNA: TGTGCCAGTACTCCGCAGGAAGGCTACGAGCAGTACTTC. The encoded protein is CASTPQEGYEQYF.

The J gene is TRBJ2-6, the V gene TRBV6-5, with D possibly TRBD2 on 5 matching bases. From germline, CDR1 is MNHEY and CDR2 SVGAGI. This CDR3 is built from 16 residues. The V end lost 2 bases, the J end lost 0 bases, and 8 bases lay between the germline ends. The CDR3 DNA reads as TGTGCCAGCAGTTACGAGGGTAGCTCTGGGGCCAACGTCCTGACTTTC. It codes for CASSYEGSSGANVLTF.

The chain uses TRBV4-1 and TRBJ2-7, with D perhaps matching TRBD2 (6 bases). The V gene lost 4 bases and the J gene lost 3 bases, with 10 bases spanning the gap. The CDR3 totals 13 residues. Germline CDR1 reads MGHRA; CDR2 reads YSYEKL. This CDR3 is CASSRDSLYEQYF. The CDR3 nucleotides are TGCGCCAGCAGCCGGGACTCACTCTACGAGCAGTACTTC.

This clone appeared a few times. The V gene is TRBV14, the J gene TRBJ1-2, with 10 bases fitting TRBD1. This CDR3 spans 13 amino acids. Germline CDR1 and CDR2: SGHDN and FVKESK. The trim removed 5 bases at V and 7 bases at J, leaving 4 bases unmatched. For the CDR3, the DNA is TGTGCCAGCAGCTCTGGGACAGGGGTTGGCTACACCTTC. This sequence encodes CASSSGTGVGYTF.

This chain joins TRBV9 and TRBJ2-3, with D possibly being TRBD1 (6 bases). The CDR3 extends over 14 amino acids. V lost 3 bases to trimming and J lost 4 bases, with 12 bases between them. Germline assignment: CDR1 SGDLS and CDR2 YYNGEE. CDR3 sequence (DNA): TGTGCCAGCAGCGCAGGGGCAGGGGCAGATACGCAGTATTTT. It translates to CASSAGAGADTQYF.

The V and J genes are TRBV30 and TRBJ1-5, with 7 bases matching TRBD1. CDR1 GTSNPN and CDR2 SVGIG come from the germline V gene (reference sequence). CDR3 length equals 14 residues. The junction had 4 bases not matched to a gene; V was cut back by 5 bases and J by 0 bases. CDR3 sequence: CAWRQGYSNQPQHF. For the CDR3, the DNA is TGTGCCTGGCGACAGGGTTATAGCAATCAGCCCCAGCATTTT.

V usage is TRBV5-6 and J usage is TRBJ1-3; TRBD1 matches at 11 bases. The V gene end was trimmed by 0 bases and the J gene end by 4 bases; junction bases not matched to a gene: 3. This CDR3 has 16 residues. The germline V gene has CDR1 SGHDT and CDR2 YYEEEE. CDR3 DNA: TGTGCCAGCAGCTTGGTGGGACAGGGGGAAGGAAACACCATATATTTT. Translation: CASSLVGQGEGNTIYF.

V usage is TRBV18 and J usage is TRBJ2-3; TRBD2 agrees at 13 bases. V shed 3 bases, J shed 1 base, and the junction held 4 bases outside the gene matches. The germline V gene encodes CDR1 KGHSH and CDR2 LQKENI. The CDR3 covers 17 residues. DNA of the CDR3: TGTGCCAGCTCACCGAGAGGACTAGCGGGGGGCACAGATACGCAGTATTTT. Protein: CASSPRGLAGGTDTQYF.

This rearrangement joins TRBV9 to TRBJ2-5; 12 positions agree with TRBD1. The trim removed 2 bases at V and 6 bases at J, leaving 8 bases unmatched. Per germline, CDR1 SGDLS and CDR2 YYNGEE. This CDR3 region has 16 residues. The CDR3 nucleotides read TGTGCCAGCAGCGTGGGACCGGGACAGGGGGCACAGACCCAGTACTTC. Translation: CASSVGPGQGAQTQYF.

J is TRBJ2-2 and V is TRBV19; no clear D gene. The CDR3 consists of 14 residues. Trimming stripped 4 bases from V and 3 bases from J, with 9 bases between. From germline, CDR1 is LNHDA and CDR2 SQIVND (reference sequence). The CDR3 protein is CASSTPTYTGELFF. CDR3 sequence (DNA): TGTGCCAGTAGTACCCCGACTTACACCGGGGAGCTGTTTTTT.

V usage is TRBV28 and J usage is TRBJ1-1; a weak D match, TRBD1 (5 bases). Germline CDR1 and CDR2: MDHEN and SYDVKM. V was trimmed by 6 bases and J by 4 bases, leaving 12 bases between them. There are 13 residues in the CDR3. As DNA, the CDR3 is TGTGCCAGCAGCCGCGGGGGAGGCACTGAAGCTTTCTTT. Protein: CASSRGGGTEAFF.

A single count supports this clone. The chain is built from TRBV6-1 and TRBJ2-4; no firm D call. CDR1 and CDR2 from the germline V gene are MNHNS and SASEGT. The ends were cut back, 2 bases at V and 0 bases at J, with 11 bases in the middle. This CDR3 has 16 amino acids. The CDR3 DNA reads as TGTGCCAGCAGTGAATCTATAACCCTAGCCAAAAACATTCAGTACTTC. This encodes CASSESITLAKNIQYF.

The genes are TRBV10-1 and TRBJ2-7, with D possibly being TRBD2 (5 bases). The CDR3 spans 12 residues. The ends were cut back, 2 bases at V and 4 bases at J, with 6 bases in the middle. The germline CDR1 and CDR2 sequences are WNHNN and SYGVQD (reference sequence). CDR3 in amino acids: CASSEGGYEQYF. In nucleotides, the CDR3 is TGCGCCAGCAGTGAGGGCGGGTACGAGCAGTACTTC.

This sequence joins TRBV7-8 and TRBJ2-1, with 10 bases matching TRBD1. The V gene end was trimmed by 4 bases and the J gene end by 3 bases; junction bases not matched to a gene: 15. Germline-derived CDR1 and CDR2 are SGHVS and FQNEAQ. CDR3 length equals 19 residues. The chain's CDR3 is CASSSRRLTGTGVYNEQFF. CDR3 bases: TGTGCCAGCAGCTCCCGCCGGTTAACCGGGACAGGGGTCTACAATGAGCAGTTCTTC.

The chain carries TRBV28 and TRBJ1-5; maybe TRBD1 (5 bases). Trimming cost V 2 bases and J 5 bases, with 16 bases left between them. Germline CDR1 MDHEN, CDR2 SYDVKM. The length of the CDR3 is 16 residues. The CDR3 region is CASSLNLKPGHQPQHF. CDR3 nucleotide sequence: TGTGCCAGCAGTTTAAATTTAAAACCAGGGCATCAGCCCCAGCATTTT.

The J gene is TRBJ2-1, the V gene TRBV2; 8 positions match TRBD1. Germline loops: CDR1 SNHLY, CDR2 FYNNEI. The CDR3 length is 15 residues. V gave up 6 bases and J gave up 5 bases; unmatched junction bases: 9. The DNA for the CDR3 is TGTGCCAGCAGGGCGGACAGGGTGGGGGACAATGAGCAGTTCTTC. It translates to CASRADRVGDNEQFF.

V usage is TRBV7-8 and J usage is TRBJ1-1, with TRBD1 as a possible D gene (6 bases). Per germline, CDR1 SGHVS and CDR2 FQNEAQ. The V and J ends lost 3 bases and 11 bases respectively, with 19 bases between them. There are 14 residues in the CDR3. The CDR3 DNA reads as TGTGCCAGCAGCTTTTCAGTACAGGGACCGGAGGCTTTCTTT. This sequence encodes CASSFSVQGPEAFF.

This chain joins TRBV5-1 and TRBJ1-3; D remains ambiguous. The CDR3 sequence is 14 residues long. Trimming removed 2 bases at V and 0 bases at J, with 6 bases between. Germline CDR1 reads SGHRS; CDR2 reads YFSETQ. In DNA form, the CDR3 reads TGCGCCAGCAGCTTAATGAGCTCTGGAAACACCATATATTTT. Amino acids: CASSLMSSGNTIYF.

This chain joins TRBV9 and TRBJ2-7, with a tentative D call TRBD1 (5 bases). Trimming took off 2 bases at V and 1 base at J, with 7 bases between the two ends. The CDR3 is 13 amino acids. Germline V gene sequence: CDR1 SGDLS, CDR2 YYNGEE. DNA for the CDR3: TGTGCCAGCAGCGTGGACAATTCCTACGAGCAGTACTTC. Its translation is CASSVDNSYEQYF.

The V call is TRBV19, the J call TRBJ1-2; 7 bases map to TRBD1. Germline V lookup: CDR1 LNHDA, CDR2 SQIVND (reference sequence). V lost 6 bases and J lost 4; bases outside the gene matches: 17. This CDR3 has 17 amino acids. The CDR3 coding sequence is TGTGCCAGTAGGACCCGGCAAGGGACAGATAAACTCTATGGCTACACCTTC. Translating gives CASRTRQGTDKLYGYTF.

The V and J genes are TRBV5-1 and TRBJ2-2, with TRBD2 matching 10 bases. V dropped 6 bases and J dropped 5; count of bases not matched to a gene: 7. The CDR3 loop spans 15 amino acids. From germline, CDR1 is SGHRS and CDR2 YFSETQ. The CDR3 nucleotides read TGCGCCAGCACCTTAGCGGGAGGCGGGACCGGGGAGCTGTTTTTT. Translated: CASTLAGGGTGELFF.

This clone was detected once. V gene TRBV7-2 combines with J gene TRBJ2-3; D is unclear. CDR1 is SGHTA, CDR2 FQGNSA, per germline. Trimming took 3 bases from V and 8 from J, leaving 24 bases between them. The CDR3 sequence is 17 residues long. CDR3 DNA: TGTGCCAGCAGCTTGAGTTTCGCGGAACCCCCAACCGGTACGCAGTATTTT. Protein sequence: CASSLSFAEPPTGTQYF.

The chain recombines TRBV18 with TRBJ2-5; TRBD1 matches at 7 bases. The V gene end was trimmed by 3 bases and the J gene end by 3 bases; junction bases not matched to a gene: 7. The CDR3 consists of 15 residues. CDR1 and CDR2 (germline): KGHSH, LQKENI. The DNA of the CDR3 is TGTGCCAGCTCACCCCTGAGGGGGCGTAAAGAGACCCAGTACTTC. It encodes CASSPLRGRKETQYF.

The CDR3 here is CASRGTGREAFF. The CDR3 region has the DNA TGTGCCAGCAGAGGGACAGGGCGTGAAGCTTTCTTT. This sequence joins TRBV6-1 and TRBJ1-1; 9 bases agree with TRBD1. CDR1 MNHNS and CDR2 SASEGT come from the germline V gene. Trimming took 6 bases from V and 7 from J; bases not matched to a gene: 3. The CDR3 covers 12 residues.

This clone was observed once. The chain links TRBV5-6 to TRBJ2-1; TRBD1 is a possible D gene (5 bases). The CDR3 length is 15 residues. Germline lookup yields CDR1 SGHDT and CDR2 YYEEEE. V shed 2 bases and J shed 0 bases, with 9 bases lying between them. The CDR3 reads CASSFGDSSYNEQFF. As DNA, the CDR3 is TGTGCCAGCAGCTTCGGTGACAGCTCCTACAATGAGCAGTTCTTC. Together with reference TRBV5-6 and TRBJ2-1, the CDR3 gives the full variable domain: DAGVTQSPTHLIKTRGQQVTLRCSPKSGHDTVSWYQQALGQGPQFIFQYYEEEERQRGNFPDRFSGHQFPNYSSELNVNALLLGDSALYLCASSFGDSSYNEQFFGPGTRLTVL.